Following are 14 T cell receptor beta chains from one sample sequenced in a study of tumor and adjacent non-tumor tissue in lung cancer. This sample's RNA came from whole unsorted tissue. A modified ARM-PCR protocol with three rounds of nested PCR amplified TCRbeta. Each CDR3 protein is one row after TCRdb ran MiXCR on the multiplex PCR reads. The sample lists more than 85,000 distinct CDR3 sequences; roughly 77% were seen once. The specimen was lung tumor tissue. The receptor source for this set is a woman aged 55-69 years with non-small cell lung cancer.

Comment on this clonotype: A read error is possible here, since a much larger clone lies one base away. The chain joins TRBV28 to TRBJ2-3; D gene ambiguous. Germline V gene data show CDR1 as MDHEN and CDR2 as SYDVKM. CDR3 length: 14 amino acids. Trimming pared 3 bases from V and 5 bases from J, leaving 12 bases between. DNA of the CDR3: TGTGCCAGCAGTTTCGTTTCGGGCATAGATACGCAGTATTTT. It translates to CASSFVSGIDTQYF. The full variable domain, rest sourced from reference TRBV28 and TRBJ2-3, is DVKVTQSSRYLVKRTGEKVFLECVQDMDHENMFWYRQDPGLGLRLIYFSYDVKMKEKGDIPEGYSVSREKKERFSLILESASTNQTSMYLCASSFVSGIDTQYFGPGTRLTVL.

As for this clonotype: The junction differs from germline at one of its ends, possibly a read error. The V and J genes are TRBV12-3 or TRBV12-4 and TRBJ1-1; D uncertain. The CDR3 length is 15 residues. In nucleotides, the CDR3 is TGTGCCAGCAGTCCCTTTCAGAGTGGTGGCACTGAAGCCTTCTTC. Protein: CASSPFQSGGTEAFF.

Turning to this clonotype: One end of the junction fails to match germline, which may point to a read error. The chain couples TRBV2 to TRBJ2-5; 7 nucleotides line up with TRBD1. The DNA matches TRBJ2-1 better at its end, which makes the J call doubtful. The CDR3 runs to 13 residues. CDR1 SNHLY and CDR2 FYNNEI come from the germline V gene. The CDR3 loop reads CASSEDRAQTQFF. The CDR3 nucleotides are TGTGCCAGCAGCGAAGACAGGGCACAGACCCAGTTCTTC.

Notes on this clonotype: The junction and the germline gene differ at one end; a read error may be behind it. The CDR3: CASSLDQTGMRNIEYF. The CDR3 coding sequence is TGTGCCAGCAGTTTAGACCAGACAGGGATGAGGAACATTGAGTATTTC. This chain links TRBV12-3 or TRBV12-4 with TRBJ2-4; 7 bases are shared with TRBD1. This CDR3 contains 16 residues.

This clonotype showed up just once. The CDR3 protein is CFAGQETQYF. Written as DNA, the CDR3 is TGCTTTGCTGGCCAAGAGACCCAGTACTTC. The V gene is TRBV20-1, the J gene TRBJ2-5; no firm D call. The CDR3 totals 10 residues. Germline CDR1 DFQATT, CDR2 SNEGSKA (reference sequence).

Comments on this clonotype: Given a much more abundant clone one base away, this may be a read error. The chain joins TRBV4-3 to TRBJ1-2; D possibly corresponds to TRBD1 (6 bases). The CDR3 loop spans 17 amino acids. Germline-derived CDR1 and CDR2 are LGHNA and YSLEER. CDR3 nucleotide sequence: TGCGCCAGCAGCCAAGATCGAAGCGGGACAACTAACTATGACTACACCTTC. Encoded protein: CASSQDRSGTTNYDYTF.

This clonotype showed up just once. A much more abundant neighbour one base away suggests this may be a read error. This sequence joins TRBV12-3 or TRBV12-4 and TRBJ2-5, with D possibly TRBD1 on 5 matching bases. This CDR3 comprises 14 residues. V lost 6 bases, J lost 2 bases, and 13 bases lay in between. DNA of the CDR3: TGTGCCAGCAGATTGAGTGACAGTCAAGAGACCCAGTACTTC. Its protein product is CASRLSDSQETQYF.

The rearrangement links TRBV7-9 to TRBJ2-7; D is unresolved. In germline, CDR1 is SEHNR, CDR2 FQNEAQ (reference sequence). The V end lost 5 bases, the J end lost 2 bases, and 16 bases lay between the germline ends. This CDR3 has 15 residues. The CDR3 coding sequence is TGTGCCAGCAGCCCTGATTCGAAGGGCACCTACGAGCAGTACTTC. This sequence encodes CASSPDSKGTYEQYF.

Of note for this clonotype: One junction end does not reproduce the germline sequence, and a read error may be involved. The V and J genes are TRBV11-3 and TRBJ1-1; perhaps TRBD1 as D (5 bases). The CDR3 totals 15 residues. The germline CDR1 and CDR2 sequences are SGHNT and YENEEA. The chain's CDR3 is CASSLVGAKNTEASF. CDR3 DNA: TGTGCCAGCAGCTTAGTTGGGGCCAAGAACACTGAAGCTTCCTTT.

With regard to this clonotype: An end of the junction differs from the germline gene, which may be a read error. The chain links TRBV11-2 to TRBJ2-5; maybe TRBD2 (5 bases). Per the germline V gene, CDR1 is SGHAT and CDR2 is FQNNGV. This CDR3 is built from 13 residues. CDR3 amino acids: CVSSTLAQETQYF. The CDR3 bases are TGTGTCAGCAGCACCCTAGCCCAAGAGACCCAGTACTTC.

A single count supports this clonotype. Compared with germline, one end of the junction differs, possibly owing to a read error. This rearrangement joins TRBV20-1 to TRBJ2-3; D gene uncertain. This CDR3 has 14 residues. Germline CDR1 is DFQATT and CDR2 is SNEGSKA (reference sequence). The CDR3, as DNA: TGCAGTGCTACATCCCCCTGGGATACAGATATGCAGTATTTT. This encodes CSATSPWDTDMQYF.

As concerns this clonotype: The junction departs from the called germline gene at one end, perhaps through a read error. J is TRBJ1-5 and V is TRBV4-3; possibly TRBD1 for D (5 bases). Germline CDR1 reads LGHNA; CDR2 reads YSLEER. This CDR3 spans 14 amino acids. In DNA, the CDR3 is TGTGCCAGCAGCAAAGGTTTGTGGGGGCAGCCCCAGCATTTT. The encoded protein is CASSKGLWGQPQHF.

This clonotype was seen at least ten times. The genes are TRBV6-2 or TRBV6-3 and TRBJ2-2; D ambiguous. V lost 1 base, J lost 1 base, and 7 bases lay in between. This CDR3 comprises 15 residues. Germline-derived CDR1 and CDR2 are MNHEY and SVGEGT. This CDR3 is CASSYWARNTGELFF. DNA for the CDR3: TGTGCCAGCAGTTACTGGGCAAGGAACACCGGGGAGCTGTTTTTT.

Remarks on this clonotype: This may be a read error: a much more frequent sequence differs by one nucleotide. This rearrangement joins TRBV6-5 to TRBJ2-3; maybe TRBD2 (5 bases). The CDR3 runs 11 residues. Germline V gene data show CDR1 as MNHEY and CDR2 as SVGAGI. CDR3 amino acids: CTSRTGDTQYF. CDR3 in DNA: TGTACCAGCAGGACTGGGGATACGCAGTATTTT.